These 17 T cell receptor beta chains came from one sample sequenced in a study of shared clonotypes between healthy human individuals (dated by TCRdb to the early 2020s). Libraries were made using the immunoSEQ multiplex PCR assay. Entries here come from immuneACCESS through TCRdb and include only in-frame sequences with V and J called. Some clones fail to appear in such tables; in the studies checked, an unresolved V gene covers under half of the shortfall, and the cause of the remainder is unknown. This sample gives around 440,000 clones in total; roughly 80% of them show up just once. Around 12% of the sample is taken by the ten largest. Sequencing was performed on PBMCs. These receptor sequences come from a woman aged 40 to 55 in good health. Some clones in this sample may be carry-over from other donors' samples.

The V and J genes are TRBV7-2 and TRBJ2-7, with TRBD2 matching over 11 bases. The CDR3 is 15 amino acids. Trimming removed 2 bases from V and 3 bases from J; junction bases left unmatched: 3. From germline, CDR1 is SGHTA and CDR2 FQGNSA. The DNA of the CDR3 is TGTGCCAGCAGCTTACAAACTAGCGGGAGCTACGAGCAGTACTTC. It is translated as CASSLQTSGSYEQYF.

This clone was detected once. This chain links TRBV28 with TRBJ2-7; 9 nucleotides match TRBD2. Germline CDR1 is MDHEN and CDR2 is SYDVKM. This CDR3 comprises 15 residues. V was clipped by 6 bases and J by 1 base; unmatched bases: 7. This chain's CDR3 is CASRSGRYPSYEQYF. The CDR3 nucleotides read TGTGCCAGCAGGAGCGGGAGGTACCCGTCCTACGAGCAGTACTTC. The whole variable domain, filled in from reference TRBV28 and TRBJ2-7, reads DVKVTQSSRYLVKRTGEKVFLECVQDMDHENMFWYRQDPGLGLRLIYFSYDVKMKEKGDIPEGYSVSREKKERFSLILESASTNQTSMYLCASRSGRYPSYEQYFGPGTRLTVT.

The CDR3 bases are TGTGCCAGCAGTCGGGCACTGACTAGCGGGAGTTTATACGAGCAGTACTTC. Amino acids: CASSRALTSGSLYEQYF. V is TRBV27 and J is TRBJ2-7, with TRBD2 identical over 12 bases. In germline, CDR1 is MNHEY, CDR2 SMNVEV (reference sequence). Losses at the gene ends were 5 bases for V and 4 bases for J; bases not matched to a gene: 12. The CDR3 length is 17 residues.

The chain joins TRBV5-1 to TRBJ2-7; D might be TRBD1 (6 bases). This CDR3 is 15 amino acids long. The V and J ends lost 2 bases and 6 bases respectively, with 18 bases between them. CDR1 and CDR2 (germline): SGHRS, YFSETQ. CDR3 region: CASSLAGRGGLEQYF. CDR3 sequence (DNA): TGCGCCAGCAGCTTAGCCGGCAGGGGTGGTCTCGAGCAGTACTTC. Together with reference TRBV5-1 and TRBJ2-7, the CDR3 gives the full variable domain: KAGVTQTPRYLIKTRGQQVTLSCSPISGHRSVSWYQQTPGQGLQFLFEYFSETQRNKGNFPGRFSGRQFSNSRSEMNVSTLELGDSALYLCASSLAGRGGLEQYFGPGTRLTVT.

CDR3 sequence: CASSQDWLAGELFF. The CDR3 region has the DNA TGCGCCAGCAGCCAAGATTGGCTAGCCGGGGAGCTGTTTTTT. The V call is TRBV4-1, the J call TRBJ2-2; no definite D call. Germline V lookup: CDR1 MGHRA, CDR2 YSYEKL. The V and J ends lost 0 bases and 6 bases respectively, with 8 bases between them. The CDR3 runs 14 residues.

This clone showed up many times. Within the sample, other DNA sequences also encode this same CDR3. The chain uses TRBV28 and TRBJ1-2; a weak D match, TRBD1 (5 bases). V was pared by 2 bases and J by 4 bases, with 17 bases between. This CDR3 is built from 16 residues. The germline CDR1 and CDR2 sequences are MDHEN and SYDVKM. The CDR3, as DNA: TGTGCCAGCAGTTTAGGGATGAGGGGATGGAGCTATGGCTACACCTTC. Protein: CASSLGMRGWSYGYTF.

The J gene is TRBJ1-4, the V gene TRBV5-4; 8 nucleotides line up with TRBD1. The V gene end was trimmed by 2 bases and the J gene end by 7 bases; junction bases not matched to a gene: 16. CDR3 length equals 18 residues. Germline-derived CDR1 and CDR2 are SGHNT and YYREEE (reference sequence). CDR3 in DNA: TGTGCCAGCAGCTTTCGTCGTGGACAGGGTGGAAAACTTGAAAAACTGTTTTTT. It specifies CASSFRRGQGGKLEKLFF.

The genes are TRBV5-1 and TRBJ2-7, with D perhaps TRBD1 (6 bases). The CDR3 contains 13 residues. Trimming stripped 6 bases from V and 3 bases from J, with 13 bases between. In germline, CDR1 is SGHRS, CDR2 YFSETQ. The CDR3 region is CASNPGQNYEQYF. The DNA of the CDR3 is TGCGCCAGCAACCCCGGACAGAACTACGAGCAGTACTTC. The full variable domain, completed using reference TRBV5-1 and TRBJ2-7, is KAGVTQTPRYLIKTRGQQVTLSCSPISGHRSVSWYQQTPGQGLQFLFEYFSETQRNKGNFPGRFSGRQFSNSRSEMNVSTLELGDSALYLCASNPGQNYEQYFGPGTRLTVT.

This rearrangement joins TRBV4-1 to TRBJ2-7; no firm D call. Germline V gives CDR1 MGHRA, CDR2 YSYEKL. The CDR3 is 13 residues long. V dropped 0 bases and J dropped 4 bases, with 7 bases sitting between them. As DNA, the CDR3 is TGCGCCAGCAGCCAAGATCCGAGATACGAGCAGTACTTC. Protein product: CASSQDPRYEQYF.

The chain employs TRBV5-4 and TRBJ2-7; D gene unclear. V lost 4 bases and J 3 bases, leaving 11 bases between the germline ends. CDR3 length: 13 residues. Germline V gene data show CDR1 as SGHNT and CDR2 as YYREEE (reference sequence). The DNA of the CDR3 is TGTGCCAGCAGCCTAGTTGGGCTCTACGAGCAGTACTTC. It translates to CASSLVGLYEQYF.

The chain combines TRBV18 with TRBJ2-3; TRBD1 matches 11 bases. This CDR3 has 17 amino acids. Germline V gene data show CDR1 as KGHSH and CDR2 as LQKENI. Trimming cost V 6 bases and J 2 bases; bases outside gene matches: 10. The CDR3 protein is CASSRSGTGGSTDTQYF. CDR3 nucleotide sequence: TGTGCCAGCTCGCGTTCCGGGACAGGGGGATCCACAGATACGCAGTATTTT.

The DNA for the CDR3 is TGTGCCACCAGCAGAGGGGGGGCGCGGAGTTCCGGGGAGCTGTTTTTT. It translates to CATSRGGARSSGELFF. The chain carries TRBV15 and TRBJ2-2; D assignment may be TRBD1 or TRBD2 (6 bases each). This CDR3 comprises 16 residues. Trimming removed 1 base from V and 6 bases from J, with 15 bases in between. In germline, CDR1 is LNHNV, CDR2 YYDKDF (reference sequence).

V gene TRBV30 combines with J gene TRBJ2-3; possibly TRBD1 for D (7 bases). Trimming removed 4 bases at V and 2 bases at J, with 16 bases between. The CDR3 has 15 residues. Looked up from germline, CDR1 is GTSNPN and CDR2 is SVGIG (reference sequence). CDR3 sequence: CAWMYAGQNTDTQYF. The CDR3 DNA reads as TGTGCCTGGATGTACGCGGGACAGAACACAGATACGCAGTATTTT.

The CDR3 protein is CASSLVGLRGNTGELFF. For the CDR3, the DNA is TGTGCCAGCAGCTTGGTTGGCCTCAGGGGGAACACCGGGGAGCTGTTTTTT. This chain uses TRBV5-4 with TRBJ2-2, with TRBD1 as a possible D gene (6 bases). With 0 bases removed from V and 1 base from J, the gap between germline ends came to 13 bases. The germline V gene encodes CDR1 SGHNT and CDR2 YYREEE (reference sequence). This CDR3 is built from 17 residues. The full variable domain, with the rest looked up from reference TRBV5-4 and TRBJ2-2, is ETGVTQSPTHLIKTRGQQVTLRCSSQSGHNTVSWYQQALGQGPQFIFQYYREEENGRGNFPPRFSGLQFPNYSSELNVNALELDDSALYLCASSLVGLRGNTGELFFGEGSRLTVL.

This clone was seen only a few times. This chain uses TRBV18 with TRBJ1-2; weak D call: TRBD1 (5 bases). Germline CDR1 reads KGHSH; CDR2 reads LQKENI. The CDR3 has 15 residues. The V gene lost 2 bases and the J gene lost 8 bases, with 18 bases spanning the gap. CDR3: CASSPGGTAVRGYTF. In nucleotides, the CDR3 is TGTGCCAGCTCACCAGGGGGGACGGCGGTTCGGGGCTACACCTTC. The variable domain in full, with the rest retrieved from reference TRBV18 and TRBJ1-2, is NAGVMQNPRHLVRRRGQEARLRCSPMKGHSHVYWYRQLPEEGLKFMVYLQKENIIDESGMPKERFSAEFPKEGPSILRIQQVVRGDSAAYFCASSPGGTAVRGYTFGSGTRLTVV.

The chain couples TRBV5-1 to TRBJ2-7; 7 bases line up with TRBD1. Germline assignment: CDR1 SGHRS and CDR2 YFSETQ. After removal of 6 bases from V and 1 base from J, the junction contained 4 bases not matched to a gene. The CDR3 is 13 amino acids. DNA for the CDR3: TGCGCCAGCAAAGCGACAGGGTCCTACGAGCAGTACTTC. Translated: CASKATGSYEQYF.

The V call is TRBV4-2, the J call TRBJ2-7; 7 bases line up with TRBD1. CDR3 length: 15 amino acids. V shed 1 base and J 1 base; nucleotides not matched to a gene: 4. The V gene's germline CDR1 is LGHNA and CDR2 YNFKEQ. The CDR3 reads CASSQGQGESYEQYF. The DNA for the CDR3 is TGTGCCAGCAGCCAAGGACAGGGAGAGTCCTACGAGCAGTACTTC.